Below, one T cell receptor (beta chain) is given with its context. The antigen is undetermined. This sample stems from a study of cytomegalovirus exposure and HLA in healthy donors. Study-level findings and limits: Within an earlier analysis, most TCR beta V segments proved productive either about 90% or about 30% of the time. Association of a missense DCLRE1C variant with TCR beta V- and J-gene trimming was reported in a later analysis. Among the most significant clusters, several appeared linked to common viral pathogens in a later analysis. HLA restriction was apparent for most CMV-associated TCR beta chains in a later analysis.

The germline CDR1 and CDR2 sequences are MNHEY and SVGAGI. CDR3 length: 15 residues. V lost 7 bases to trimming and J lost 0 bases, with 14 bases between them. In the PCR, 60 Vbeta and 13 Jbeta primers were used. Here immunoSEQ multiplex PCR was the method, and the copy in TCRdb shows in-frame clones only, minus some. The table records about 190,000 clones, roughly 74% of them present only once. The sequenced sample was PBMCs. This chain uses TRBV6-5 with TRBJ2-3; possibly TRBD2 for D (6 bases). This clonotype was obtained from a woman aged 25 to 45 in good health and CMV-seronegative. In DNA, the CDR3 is TGTGCCAGCACCTCACTTGGGACTAGCACAGATACGCAGTATTTT. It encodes CASTSLGTSTDTQYF.